These 21 T cell receptor beta chains originate from one sample sequenced in a study of beta chain features in type 1 diabetes. Expressed TCRB transcripts got sequenced, as all isolated RNA was reverse transcribed. Sequencing used immunoSEQ multiplex PCR; TCRdb keeps in-frame clones, though not all of them. The table lists fewer than 550,000 clones, 10% to 12% of them singletons. The sequenced sample was naive CD4+ T cells from blood. The origin of the receptors is a young woman in good health.

The chain recombines TRBV19 with TRBJ1-4; D is unclear. The CDR3 loop spans 12 amino acids. Germline V gene sequence: CDR1 LNHDA, CDR2 SQIVND (reference sequence). V was trimmed by 3 bases and J by 7 bases, leaving 6 bases between them. The CDR3 protein is CASSIFGEKLFF. As DNA, the CDR3 is TGTGCCAGTAGTATCTTCGGTGAAAAACTGTTTTTT.

This sequence joins TRBV7-9 and TRBJ1-2; D unclear. V dropped 4 bases and J dropped 6 bases, with 15 bases sitting between them. The germline CDR1 and CDR2 sequences are SEHNR and FQNEAQ (reference sequence). The CDR3 length is 14 residues. The CDR3 bases are TGTGCCAGCAGCTCCGCCGGAGGCCCCCATGGCTACACCTTC. Protein sequence: CASSSAGGPHGYTF.

This clone was counted once. The V gene is TRBV6-6, the J gene TRBJ1-4; D ambiguous. The germline gives CDR1 MNHNY, CDR2 SVGAGI (reference sequence). The length of the CDR3 is 15 residues. Deletions cut 1 base from V and 6 bases from J, with 12 bases between. The CDR3 is CASSYLGTNDEKLFF. In DNA form, the CDR3 reads TGTGCCAGCAGTTACTTGGGAACGAACGATGAAAAACTGTTTTTT.

This clone has only a few counts. The chain is built from TRBV9 and TRBJ2-5; D might be TRBD2 (5 bases). The DNA end lines up better with TRBJ2-7; the J call may be wrong. The CDR3 contains 14 residues. Per germline, CDR1 SGDLS and CDR2 YYNGEE. The CDR3 is CASSVDGLTYEQYF. The CDR3 DNA reads as TGTGCCAGCAGCGTAGACGGACTTACCTACGAGCAGTACTTC.

V gene TRBV28 combines with J gene TRBJ2-6; 7 nucleotides agree with TRBD1. Germline values: CDR1 MDHEN, CDR2 SYDVKM. Trimming cost V 6 bases and J 4 bases; bases outside gene matches: 12. This CDR3 is built from 17 residues. CDR3 sequence (DNA): TGTGCCAGCAGCCTCGTAACAGGGGTAGCGGGGGCCAACGTCCTGACTTTC. Its translation is CASSLVTGVAGANVLTF.

This clone has just a few counts. This chain uses TRBV13 with TRBJ2-2; 7 nucleotides agree with TRBD2. Germline V CDR1 and CDR2: PRHDT, FYEKMQ (reference sequence). V gave up 3 bases and J gave up 3 bases; unmatched junction bases: 10. This CDR3 contains 17 residues. For the CDR3, the DNA is TGTGCCAGCAGCTTGAGCTTCGGGCTAGCGGACACCGGGGAGCTGTTTTTT. Protein product: CASSLSFGLADTGELFF.

In this sample, this clone turned up a few times. The chain links TRBV30 to TRBJ1-5; TRBD1 is a possible D gene (6 bases). The CDR3 loop spans 13 amino acids. Germline values: CDR1 GTSNPN, CDR2 SVGIG (reference sequence). V shed 2 bases and J shed 6 bases, with 11 bases lying between them. The DNA for the CDR3 is TGTGCCTGGAGTAACAGGGAGAGTCAGCCCCAGCATTTT. Translation gives CAWSNRESQPQHF.

The CDR3 here is CASSNEPGLAGAYEQYF. In DNA form, the CDR3 reads TGCGCCAGCAGTAACGAACCGGGACTAGCGGGAGCCTACGAGCAGTACTTC. The J gene is TRBJ2-7, the V gene TRBV23-1; 14 positions match TRBD2. Being an ORF, TRBV23-1 has a function that is uncertain. V was pared by 5 bases and J by 2 bases, with 8 bases of the junction left unmatched. CDR3 size: 17 residues.

The chain has TRBV2 and TRBJ2-5; D is possibly TRBD1 or TRBD2 (5 bases each). The CDR3 totals 12 residues. The V end was cut by 8 bases, the J end by 5 bases, with 12 bases between. Germline V gives CDR1 SNHLY, CDR2 FYNNEI. The CDR3 DNA follows: TGTGCCAGCTATCCTTGGGGGGAGACCCAGTACTTC. Translated, it gives CASYPWGETQYF.

This clone occurred a few times. This rearrangement joins TRBV4-2 to TRBJ2-7; D is unresolved. Deletions cut 0 bases from V and 6 bases from J, with 9 bases between. This CDR3 is 13 amino acids long. The germline gives CDR1 LGHNA, CDR2 YNFKEQ. The CDR3 is CASSQDRGREQYV. For the CDR3, the DNA is TGTGCCAGCAGCCAAGATAGAGGTCGCGAGCAGTACGTC.

This sequence joins TRBV9 and TRBJ2-6, with no clear D. Germline-derived CDR1 and CDR2 are SGDLS and YYNGEE. The CDR3 has 16 residues. Trimming took off 4 bases at V and 0 bases at J, with 11 bases between the two ends. The CDR3 DNA sequence: TGTGCCAGCAGCCCCTACACGAGCTCTGGGGCCAACGTCCTGACTTTC. This gives the protein CASSPYTSSGANVLTF.

V and J are TRBV7-9 and TRBJ2-7, with D possibly being TRBD1 (6 bases). CDR3 size: 15 residues. From germline, CDR1 is SEHNR and CDR2 FQNEAQ (reference sequence). Trimming stripped 5 bases from V and 7 bases from J, with 21 bases between. The chain's CDR3 is CASSPKGGQIPEQYF. In DNA form, the CDR3 reads TGTGCCAGCAGCCCAAAAGGAGGACAGATTCCAGAGCAGTACTTC.

The rearrangement joins TRBV29-1 to TRBJ1-2; no definite D call. The CDR3 runs to 13 residues. Between the trimmed V and J ends, which lost 2 bases and 5 bases, there was a span of 12 bases. CDR1 and CDR2 (germline): SQVTM, ANQGSEA. DNA of the CDR3: TGCAGCGTTGAAATAGGGCTTGGGTATGGCTACACCTTC. Translation: CSVEIGLGYGYTF. Based on the CDR3 plus reference TRBV29-1 and TRBJ1-2, the full variable domain is SAVISQKPSRDICQRGTSLTIQCQVDSQVTMMFWYRQQPGQSLTLIATANQGSEATYESGFVIDKFPISRPNLTFSTLTVSNMSPEDSSIYLCSVEIGLGYGYTFGSGTRLTVV.

This clone was counted only a few times. The chain recombines TRBV29-1 with TRBJ1-2; a possible D gene is TRBD1 (6 bases). The germline V gene has CDR1 SQVTM and CDR2 ANQGSEA. Trimming stripped 4 bases from V and 5 bases from J, with 14 bases between. The CDR3 length is 13 residues. For the CDR3, the DNA is TGCAGCGTTGTGAACAGGGTGGGGTATGGCTACACCTTC. Its translation: CSVVNRVGYGYTF. The full variable domain, completed using reference TRBV29-1 and TRBJ1-2, is SAVISQKPSRDICQRGTSLTIQCQVDSQVTMMFWYRQQPGQSLTLIATANQGSEATYESGFVIDKFPISRPNLTFSTLTVSNMSPEDSSIYLCSVVNRVGYGYTFGSGTRLTVV.

The chain links TRBV5-1 to TRBJ1-5, with 12 bases aligning to TRBD1. Germline V gene sequence: CDR1 SGHRS, CDR2 YFSETQ. V trimming: 1 base; J trimming: 7 bases; junction bases outside the gene matches: 6. The CDR3 has 16 amino acids. CDR3: CASSLTAGQGAQPQHF. The CDR3 DNA reads TGCGCCAGCAGCTTGACCGCGGGACAGGGGGCGCAGCCCCAGCATTTT.

This clone was observed a handful of times. This chain joins TRBV7-2 and TRBJ2-7; TRBD2 is a possible D gene (5 bases). With 6 bases removed from V and 6 bases from J, the gap between germline ends came to 18 bases. CDR1 is SGHTA and CDR2 is FQGNSA in the germline V gene. This CDR3 has 14 residues. In DNA form, the CDR3 reads TGTGCCAGCAGACGCCGCAGATCTGAGGGCGAGCAGTACTTC. It specifies CASRRRRSEGEQYF.

This clone appeared a few times. The chain recombines TRBV7-2 with TRBJ2-3; 13 bases map to TRBD2. Germline V CDR1 and CDR2: SGHTA, FQGNSA. The CDR3 is 18 amino acids. V was pared by 4 bases and J by 2 bases, with 9 bases of the junction left unmatched. The CDR3 nucleotides are TGTGCCAGCAGCTCTCTCCCCGGGACTAGCGGGGCCACAGATACGCAGTATTTT. This sequence encodes CASSSLPGTSGATDTQYF.

This clone has just a few counts. V gene TRBV18 combines with J gene TRBJ2-6, with D unresolved. There are 16 residues in the CDR3. Per germline, CDR1 KGHSH and CDR2 LQKENI. The germline V and J ends were trimmed by 2 bases and 0 bases, with 8 bases remaining between them. In DNA, the CDR3 is TGTGCCAGCTCACCATTGTGGGGCTCTGGGGCCAACGTCCTGACTTTC. Translation gives CASSPLWGSGANVLTF.

This clone was counted a few times. The chain has TRBV19 and TRBJ2-5; 8 bases fit TRBD1. CDR1 and CDR2 from the germline V gene are LNHDA and SQIVND (reference sequence). The CDR3 covers 14 residues. The junction had 11 bases not matched to a gene; V was cut back by 7 bases and J by 7 bases. The CDR3 bases are TGTGCCAGTACTCCCGACAGGGGCCTCGGGACCCAGTACTTC. Amino acids: CASTPDRGLGTQYF. The full variable domain, with the rest looked up from reference TRBV19 and TRBJ2-5, is DGGITQSPKYLFRKEGQNVTLSCEQNLNHDAMYWYRQDPGQGLRLIYYSQIVNDFQKGDIAEGYSVSREKKESFPLTVTSAQKNPTAFYLCASTPDRGLGTQYFGPGTRLLVL.

The rearrangement joins TRBV19 to TRBJ2-7; D is possibly TRBD1 (6 bases). CDR3 length: 14 amino acids. The V and J ends lost 4 bases and 4 bases respectively, with 14 bases between them. CDR1 LNHDA and CDR2 SQIVND come from the germline V gene (reference sequence). CDR3 in amino acids: CASSTLVDRYEQYV. Here the CDR3 DNA reads TGTGCCAGTAGTACTCTCGTGGACAGATACGAGCAGTACGTC.

There are a few counts of this clone. This chain uses TRBV4-2 with TRBJ1-4; D ambiguous. The CDR3 contains 16 residues. Deletions cut 1 base from V and 3 bases from J, with 12 bases between. The germline V gene has CDR1 LGHNA and CDR2 YNFKEQ. CDR3 loop: CASSQVMLLANEKLFF. Written as DNA, the CDR3 is TGTGCCAGCAGCCAAGTCATGTTGTTAGCTAATGAAAAACTGTTTTTT.